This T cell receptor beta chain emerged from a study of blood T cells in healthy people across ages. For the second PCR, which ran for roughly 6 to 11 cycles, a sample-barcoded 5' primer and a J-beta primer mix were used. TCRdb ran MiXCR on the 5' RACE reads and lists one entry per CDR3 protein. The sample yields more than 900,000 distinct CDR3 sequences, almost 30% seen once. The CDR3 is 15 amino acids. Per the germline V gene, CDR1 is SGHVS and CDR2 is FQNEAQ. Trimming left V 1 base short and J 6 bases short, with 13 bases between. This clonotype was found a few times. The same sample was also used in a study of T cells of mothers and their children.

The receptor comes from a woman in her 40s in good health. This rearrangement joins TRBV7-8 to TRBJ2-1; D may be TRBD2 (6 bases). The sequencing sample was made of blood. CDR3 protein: CASSLVGGVGNEQFF. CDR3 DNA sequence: TGTGCCAGCAGCTTAGTTGGCGGGGTGGGCAATGAGCAGTTCTTC.